This T cell receptor (beta chain) derives from a study of T cells in Graves' hyperthyroidism and ophthalmopathy. Newly diagnosed hyperthyroidism patients aged 18 to 65 years had disease lasting under 2 months. Investigators excluded patients with uncontrolled infection, other autoimmune disease, pregnancy or lactation. Researchers took RNA transcripts and amplified the TCR beta CDR3 regions from them. TCR CDR3 regions were first amplified by RT-PCR with HTBI primers. One entry per CDR3 protein results from TCRdb running MiXCR on the multiplex PCR reads. This sample carries roughly 200,000 distinct CDR3 sequences, roughly 18% of them seen once, and the ten largest clones take approximately 40%. Germline loops: CDR1 MNHNS, CDR2 SASEGT. The CDR3 consists of 14 residues. With 8 bases removed from V and 1 base from J, the gap between germline ends came to 14 bases. This clonotype was counted many times.

The chain is built from TRBV6-1 and TRBJ1-1, with unresolved D. The sequence was obtained from a middle-aged man with Graves' hyperthyroidism. The sequenced material came from blood. The CDR3 DNA is TGTGCCAGCTTCCGAAGCAGACAGAACACTGAAGCTTTCTTT. Its translation: CASFRSRQNTEAFF.